Presented here are 27 T cell receptor beta chains from one specimen sequenced in a study of tumor-infiltrating lymphocytes in primary liver carcinoma. Extraction of RNA together with DNA used about 17-31 mg of unsorted bulk tissue. Reverse transcription of roughly 480 ng total RNA with a constant-region primer produced TCR beta cDNA. Nested multiplex PCR, run for three rounds with slightly modified ARM-PCR, yielded TCR beta libraries. TRBV1-TRBV30 forward primers paired with a C-beta reverse primer were used in the first two PCR rounds, which ran approximately 10 cycles each. TCRdb redid the calling of the multiplex PCR reads with MiXCR, one entry per CDR3 protein. The table has about 120,000 distinct CDR3 sequences, 50% to 65% seen once. The sequencing sample was made of liver tumor tissue from sampling region 1. The subset was: tumor region T1, superior pole. These receptors originate from a woman aged 55-70 years with primary liver carcinoma and hepatitis B virus infection.

The V call is TRBV5-1, the J call TRBJ1-1; 8 bases map to TRBD1. Per germline, CDR1 SGHRS and CDR2 YFSETQ. This CDR3 region has 14 residues. V shed 5 bases and J 6 bases; nucleotides not matched to a gene: 9. The DNA for the CDR3 is TGCGCCAGCAGACCGGACAGGGCCCGGTCTGAAGCTTTCTTT. Translated, it gives CASRPDRARSEAFF.

Only a few counts were recorded for this clonotype. Sequence at one end of the junction differs from germline and may be a read error. The chain is built from TRBV6-5 and TRBJ2-7; no reliable D call. The CDR3 runs to 14 residues. Germline V gives CDR1 MNHEY, CDR2 SVGAGI. This CDR3 is CANSPPFRRSEQYF. As DNA, the CDR3 is TGTGCCAACAGCCCCCCCTTCAGACGAAGCGAGCAGTATTTC.

The chain carries TRBV20-1 and TRBJ1-5, with TRBD1 as a possible D gene (6 bases). Trimming took 0 bases from V and 4 from J, leaving 10 bases between them. This CDR3 region has 14 residues. Germline values: CDR1 DFQATT, CDR2 SNEGSKA (reference sequence). The CDR3: CSARDLRGNQPQHF. CDR3 DNA sequence: TGCAGTGCTAGAGATCTGAGGGGGAATCAGCCCCAGCATTTT.

V gene TRBV29-1 combines with J gene TRBJ1-2, with a tentative D call TRBD1 (5 bases). V gave up 7 bases and J gave up 6 bases, with 18 bases separating them. CDR3 length equals 13 residues. Germline CDR1 is SQVTM and CDR2 is ANQGSEA. The CDR3 loop reads CSAAQGAEDGYTF. The DNA of the CDR3 is TGCAGCGCTGCGCAGGGAGCAGAGGATGGCTACACCTTC.

This chain joins TRBV28 and TRBJ2-4; D is ambiguous. V was trimmed by 1 base and J by 9 bases, leaving 7 bases between them. The CDR3 runs to 12 residues. The germline V gene has CDR1 MDHEN and CDR2 SYDVKM. In DNA, the CDR3 is TGTGCCAGCAGTTTATTCCCCGGCATTCAGTACTTC. Its translation is CASSLFPGIQYF. The full variable domain, completed using reference TRBV28 and TRBJ2-4, is DVKVTQSSRYLVKRTGEKVFLECVQDMDHENMFWYRQDPGLGLRLIYFSYDVKMKEKGDIPEGYSVSREKKERFSLILESASTNQTSMYLCASSLFPGIQYFGAGTRLSVL.

Comments on this clonotype: A much larger clone sits a single nucleotide away, making a read error possible. The rearrangement links TRBV5-4 to TRBJ1-5; 7 bases are a match to TRBD1. This CDR3 spans 12 amino acids. V was clipped by 5 bases and J by 7 bases; unmatched bases: 3. Germline V gene sequence: CDR1 SGHNT, CDR2 YYREEE (reference sequence). This CDR3 is CASRTGRQPQHF. CDR3 coding DNA: TGTGCCAGCAGGACAGGGAGGCAGCCCCAGCATTTT. Based on the CDR3 plus reference TRBV5-4 and TRBJ1-5, the full variable domain is ETGVTQSPTHLIKTRGQQVTLRCSSQSGHNTVSWYQQALGQGPQFIFQYYREEENGRGNFPPRFSGLQFPNYSSELNVNALELDDSALYLCASRTGRQPQHFGDGTRLSIL.

As for this clonotype: A read error is likely, as this CDR3 ends without the conserved phenylalanine or tryptophan. No DNA is shown, since the ends of the CDR3 on it are uncertain; the CDR3 is the one TCRdb lists. The chain carries TRBV29-1 and TRBJ2-3; the tabulated D call, TRBD1, remains unverified against the DNA. The CDR3 has 11 amino acids, counting both end residues. CDR1 SQVTM and CDR2 ANQGSEA come from the germline V gene. The CDR3 region is CSAADRERVYS.

Notes on this clonotype: Just one base apart from a much larger clone, this may be a read error. Lacking the conserved final phenylalanine or tryptophan, this CDR3 likely reflects a read error. The V call is TRBV4-2, the J call TRBJ1-4; D unresolved. Trimming stripped 5 bases from V and 0 bases from J, with 10 bases between. From germline, CDR1 is LGHNA and CDR2 YNFKEQ. The CDR3 is 15 residues long. The CDR3 nucleotides are TGTGCCAGCAGCGCTCTACAGTCAACTAATGAAAAACTGTTTTCT. Its protein is CASSALQSTNEKLFS.

With regard to this clonotype: A read error may produce the germline difference seen at one junction end. J is TRBJ2-2 and V is TRBV11-2, with D tentatively TRBD1 (6 bases). Germline CDR1 reads SGHAT; CDR2 reads FQNNGV. The CDR3 has 14 amino acids. CDR3 coding DNA: TGTGGCAGCACCACAAGGGGGTATTCCGGGGAGCTGTTTTTT. Translation: CGSTTRGYSGELFF. The whole variable domain, remainder taken from reference TRBV11-2 and TRBJ2-2, is EAGVAQSPRYKIIEKRQSVAFWCNPISGHATLYWYQQILGQGPKLLIQFQNNGVVDDSQLPKDRFSAERLKGVDSTLKIQPAKLEDSAVYLCGSTTRGYSGELFFGEGSRLTVL.

On this clonotype itself: One junction end disagrees with the germline gene, perhaps due to a read error. The rearrangement joins TRBV14 to TRBJ2-6; 10 nucleotides line up with TRBD1. The CDR3 runs to 16 residues. Germline CDR1 SGHDN, CDR2 FVKESK. The CDR3 protein is CASRRQGAIGANVQTF. The CDR3 DNA reads TGTGCCAGCAGGCGACAGGGGGCTATTGGGGCCAACGTCCAGACTTTC. The full variable domain, its missing parts supplied by reference TRBV14 and TRBJ2-6, is EAGVTQFPSHSVIEKGQTVTLRCDPISGHDNLYWYRRVMGKEIKFLLHFVKESKQDESGMPNNRFLAERTGGTYSTLKVQPAELEDSGVYFCASRRQGAIGANVQTFGAGSRLTVL.

This clonotype was counted many times. The chain combines TRBV12-3 or TRBV12-4 with TRBJ2-7; 7 bases agree with TRBD1. Trimming cost V 6 bases and J 0 bases; bases outside gene matches: 8. The CDR3 extends over 15 amino acids. CDR3 coding DNA: TGTGCCAGCAGCCGCGACAGGGCCCGCTCCTACGAGCAGTACTTC. Amino acids: CASSRDRARSYEQYF.

V and J are TRBV5-1 and TRBJ1-4; no definite D call. The CDR3 totals 14 residues. Germline assignment: CDR1 SGHRS and CDR2 YFSETQ. The V gene lost 2 bases and the J gene lost 8 bases, with 13 bases spanning the gap. In DNA, the CDR3 is TGCGCCAGCAGCTTCGGCCACGGGGAGGAAAAACTGTTTTTT. It yields the protein CASSFGHGEEKLFF.

Of note for this clonotype: A much bigger clone sits one base away, suggesting this may be a read error. The chain joins TRBV6-5 to TRBJ2-7; D remains unclear. The length of the CDR3 is 13 residues. Looked up from germline, CDR1 is MNHEY and CDR2 is SVGAGI. Trimming took off 8 bases at V and 3 bases at J, with 14 bases between the two ends. The CDR3 nucleotides read TGTGCCAGCTCCCGATTGGGTCTCTACGAGCAGTACTTC. Translated, it gives CASSRLGLYEQYF.

With regard to this clonotype: A much larger clone lies one base from this, so it may be a read error. The chain combines TRBV10-3 with TRBJ1-2, with 7 bases matching TRBD1. With 4 bases clipped from V and 4 bases from J, the junction kept 3 bases outside the gene matches. Germline V gene data show CDR1 as ENHRY and CDR2 as SYGVKD. The CDR3 extends over 13 amino acids. The CDR3 DNA reads TGTGCCATCAGTGGGGACAGAGTCTATGGCTACACCTTC. It is translated as CAISGDRVYGYTF.

The chain recombines TRBV6-1 with TRBJ1-5; D possibly corresponds to TRBD1 (6 bases). This CDR3 is built from 15 residues. The germline V gene encodes CDR1 MNHNS and CDR2 SASEGT. V lost 6 bases and J lost 3, with 15 bases in between. CDR3 sequence reads: CASRVSGDNNQPQHF. CDR3 DNA: TGTGCCAGCAGGGTTTCAGGGGATAACAATCAGCCCCAGCATTTT.

Regarding this clonotype: Given a much more abundant clone one base away, this may be a read error. The rearrangement joins TRBV5-5 to TRBJ1-3; TRBD1 agrees at 7 bases. In germline, CDR1 is SGHKS, CDR2 YYEKEE (reference sequence). This CDR3 comprises 18 residues. CDR3 sequence reads: CTSSRRQGTLSSGNTIYF. In DNA form, the CDR3 reads TGTACCAGCAGCCGGCGACAGGGCACTCTCAGCTCTGGAAACACCATATATTTT.

The chain employs TRBV28 and TRBJ1-2, with 8 bases that match TRBD1. The ends lost 5 bases at V and 4 bases at J; junction bases unmatched: 21. The CDR3 consists of 19 residues. Germline values: CDR1 MDHEN, CDR2 SYDVKM. CDR3 DNA: TGTGCCAGCAGTCCCATCCCAGGGGGCGCCGCGTTTGGGGTCTATGGCTACACCTTC. This translates into CASSPIPGGAAFGVYGYTF.

Points on this clonotype: Possible read error: a much larger clone is one base away. The chain couples TRBV4-1 to TRBJ1-2; TRBD1 aligns across 7 bases. CDR1 is MGHRA, CDR2 YSYEKL, per germline. This CDR3 has 15 amino acids. The CDR3 DNA follows: TGCGCCAGCAGCCCAGGGACAGTCGGAGGCTATGACTACACCTTC. Its translation is CASSPGTVGGYDYTF.

This clonotype was counted between two and nine times. The chain carries TRBV30 and TRBJ2-1; D is undetermined. Germline V lookup: CDR1 GTSNPN, CDR2 SVGIG (reference sequence). Trimming removed 4 bases at V and 8 bases at J, with 9 bases between. This CDR3 has 11 amino acids. The CDR3 DNA is TGTGCCTGGACCTCTTATGATGAGCAGTTCTTC. It specifies CAWTSYDEQFF.

Comments on this clonotype: This clone may be a read error of a much larger clone one base away. The chain links TRBV7-9 to TRBJ1-1; D is unresolved. Trimming took off 6 bases at V and 3 bases at J, with 14 bases between the two ends. CDR3 length equals 14 residues. In germline, CDR1 is SEHNR, CDR2 FQNEAQ (reference sequence). CDR3 DNA: TGTGCCAGCAGTCCACATGGGTGGGACACTGAAGCTTTCTTT. Translated, it gives CASSPHGWDTEAFF.

Points on this clonotype: Germline is not matched at one junction end, which may reflect a read error. The V gene is TRBV29-1, the J gene TRBJ1-2; D might be TRBD1 (6 bases). CDR1 is SQVTM and CDR2 is ANQGSEA in the germline V gene. This CDR3 is built from 14 residues. The CDR3 protein is CSVLQGNRGYDYTF. The CDR3 nucleotides read TGCAGCGTCCTACAGGGCAACCGGGGCTATGACTACACCTTC.

This clonotype was observed at least ten times. The chain carries TRBV12-3 or TRBV12-4 and TRBJ2-1; D may be TRBD2 (6 bases). V was clipped by 4 bases and J by 4 bases, with 11 bases between them. CDR3 size: 14 residues. CDR3 amino acids: CASSSSSGYNEQFF. CDR3 sequence (DNA): TGTGCCAGCAGTTCCTCAAGCGGGTACAATGAGCAGTTCTTC.

The gene calls are TRBV20-1 and TRBJ1-2, with TRBD1 as a possible D gene (6 bases). This CDR3 is built from 14 residues. Trimming stripped 5 bases from V and 8 bases from J, with 21 bases between. CDR1 is DFQATT and CDR2 is SNEGSKA in the germline V gene (reference sequence). CDR3 protein: CSAPPQGRVSGYTF. The CDR3 DNA follows: TGCAGTGCTCCCCCGCAGGGGCGGGTCTCCGGCTACACCTTC.

Turning to this clonotype: One end of the junction fails to match germline, which may point to a read error. The rearrangement links TRBV6-2 or TRBV6-3 to TRBJ2-3; 11 bases map to TRBD2. Germline CDR1 MNHEY, CDR2 SVGEGT. The length of the CDR3 is 17 residues. The CDR3 spells CANSTTQLAGVADTQYF. CDR3 DNA: TGTGCCAACAGTACGACTCAACTAGCGGGAGTTGCAGATACGCAGTATTTT.

This chain joins TRBV5-6 and TRBJ2-5, with D maybe TRBD2 (6 bases). V dropped 4 bases and J dropped 5 bases, with 21 bases sitting between them. CDR1 SGHDT and CDR2 YYEEEE come from the germline V gene. This CDR3 is 16 amino acids long. For the CDR3, the DNA is TGTGCCAGCAGCGGGATTGGGGCGGGAAGAGATGAGACCCAGTACTTC. This translates into CASSGIGAGRDETQYF. The full variable domain, its missing parts supplied by reference TRBV5-6 and TRBJ2-5, is DAGVTQSPTHLIKTRGQQVTLRCSPKSGHDTVSWYQQALGQGPQFIFQYYEEEERQRGNFPDRFSGHQFPNYSSELNVNALLLGDSALYLCASSGIGAGRDETQYFGPGTRLLVL.

The chain joins TRBV29-1 to TRBJ2-3, with D maybe TRBD1 (5 bases). Looked up from germline, CDR1 is SQVTM and CDR2 is ANQGSEA. The V and J ends lost 6 bases and 15 bases respectively, with 28 bases between them. The CDR3 is 14 amino acids. CDR3 sequence (DNA): TGCAGCGTGTCTAGTGAGTGGGGCACAGATATGCAATATTTT. It specifies CSVSSEWGTDMQYF.

This clonotype was seen at least ten times. This rearrangement joins TRBV4-1 to TRBJ2-7; 13 bases are a match to TRBD2. V dropped 4 bases and J dropped 1; count of bases not matched to a gene: 7. Germline V lookup: CDR1 MGHRA, CDR2 YSYEKL. The CDR3 length is 17 residues. The CDR3 nucleotides read TGCGCCAGCAGCCCCAGGACTAGCGGGAGCCCGTCCTACGAGCAGTACTTC. Its protein is CASSPRTSGSPSYEQYF.